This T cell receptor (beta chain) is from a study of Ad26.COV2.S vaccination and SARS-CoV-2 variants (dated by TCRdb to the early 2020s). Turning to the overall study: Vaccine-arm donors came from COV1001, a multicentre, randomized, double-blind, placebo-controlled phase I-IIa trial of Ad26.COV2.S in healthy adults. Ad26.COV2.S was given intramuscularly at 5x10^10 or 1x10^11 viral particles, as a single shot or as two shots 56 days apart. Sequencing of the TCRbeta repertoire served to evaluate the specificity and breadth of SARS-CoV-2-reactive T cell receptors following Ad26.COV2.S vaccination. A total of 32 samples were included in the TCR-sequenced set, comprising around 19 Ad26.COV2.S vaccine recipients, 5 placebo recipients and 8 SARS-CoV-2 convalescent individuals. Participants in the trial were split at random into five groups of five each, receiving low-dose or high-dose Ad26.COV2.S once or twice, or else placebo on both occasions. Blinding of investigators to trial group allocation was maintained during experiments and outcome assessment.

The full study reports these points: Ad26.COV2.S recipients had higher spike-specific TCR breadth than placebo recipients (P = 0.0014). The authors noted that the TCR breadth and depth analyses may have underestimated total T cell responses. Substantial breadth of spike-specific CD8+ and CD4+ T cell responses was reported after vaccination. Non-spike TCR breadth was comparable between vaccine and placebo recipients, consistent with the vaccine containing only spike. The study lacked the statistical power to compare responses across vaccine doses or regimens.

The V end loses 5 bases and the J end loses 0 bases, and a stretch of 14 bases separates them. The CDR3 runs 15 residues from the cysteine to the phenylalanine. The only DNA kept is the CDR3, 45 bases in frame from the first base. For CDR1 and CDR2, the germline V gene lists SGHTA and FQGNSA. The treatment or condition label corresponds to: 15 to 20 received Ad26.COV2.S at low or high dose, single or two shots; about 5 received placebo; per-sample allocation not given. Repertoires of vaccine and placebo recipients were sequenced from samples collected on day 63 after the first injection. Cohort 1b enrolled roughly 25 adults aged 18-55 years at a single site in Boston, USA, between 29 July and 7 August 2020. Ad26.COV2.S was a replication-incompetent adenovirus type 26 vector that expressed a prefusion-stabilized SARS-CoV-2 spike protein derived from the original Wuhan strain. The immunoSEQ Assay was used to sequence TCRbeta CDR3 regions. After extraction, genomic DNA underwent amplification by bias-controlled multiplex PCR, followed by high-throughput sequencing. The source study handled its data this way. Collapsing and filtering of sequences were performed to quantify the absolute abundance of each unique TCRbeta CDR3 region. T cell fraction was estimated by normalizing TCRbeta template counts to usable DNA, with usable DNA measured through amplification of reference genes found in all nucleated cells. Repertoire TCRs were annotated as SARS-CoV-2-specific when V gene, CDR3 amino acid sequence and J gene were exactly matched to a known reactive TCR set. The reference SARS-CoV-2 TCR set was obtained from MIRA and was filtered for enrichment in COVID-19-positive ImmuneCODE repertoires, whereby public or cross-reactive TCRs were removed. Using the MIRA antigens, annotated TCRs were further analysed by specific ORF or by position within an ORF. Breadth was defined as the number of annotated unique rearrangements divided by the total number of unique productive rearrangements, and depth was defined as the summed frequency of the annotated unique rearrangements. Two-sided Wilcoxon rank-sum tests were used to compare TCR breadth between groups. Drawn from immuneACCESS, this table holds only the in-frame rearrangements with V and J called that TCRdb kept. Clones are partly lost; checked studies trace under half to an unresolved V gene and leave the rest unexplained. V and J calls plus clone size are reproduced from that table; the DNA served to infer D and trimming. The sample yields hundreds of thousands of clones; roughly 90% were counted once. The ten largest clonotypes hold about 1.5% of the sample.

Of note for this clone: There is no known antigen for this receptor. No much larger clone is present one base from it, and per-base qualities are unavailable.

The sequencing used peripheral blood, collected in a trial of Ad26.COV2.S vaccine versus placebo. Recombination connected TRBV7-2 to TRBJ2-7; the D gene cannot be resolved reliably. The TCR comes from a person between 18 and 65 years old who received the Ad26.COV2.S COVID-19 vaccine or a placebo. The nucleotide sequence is TGTGCCAGCAGCGCTGGTCGCGCCAACTCCTACGAGCAGTACTTC. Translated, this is CASSAGRANSYEQYF.